Shown below are 5 T cell receptor beta chains from a single sample sequenced in a study of blood T cell repertoires in COVID-19. Sequencing was performed with immunoSEQ multiplex PCR; in TCRdb, only in-frame clones are kept and a portion is missing. The sample holds a few hundred thousand clones, over 75% seen once. The sequenced material came from PBMCs or T cells enriched from blood (not recorded which). These receptors were collected from a man aged 30 to 39 who had recovered from COVID-19.

J is TRBJ2-3 and V is TRBV10-3; D is unresolved. V was trimmed by 6 bases and J by 0 bases, leaving 10 bases between them. Germline V gene data show CDR1 as ENHRY and CDR2 as SYGVKD. The CDR3 runs 14 residues. In DNA form, the CDR3 reads TGTGCCATCAGCGGTAAAACTAGCACAGATACGCAGTATTTT. This encodes CAISGKTSTDTQYF.

The V call is TRBV29-1, the J call TRBJ2-1, with 9 bases matching TRBD2. V lost 4 bases to trimming and J lost 8 bases; unmatched junction nucleotides: 12. The germline V gene has CDR1 SQVTM and CDR2 ANQGSEA. CDR3 length: 15 amino acids. This CDR3 is CSVAVGGRASYEQFF. For the CDR3, the DNA is TGCAGCGTTGCGGTCGGCGGGAGGGCGTCCTATGAGCAGTTCTTC.

The chain employs TRBV12-3 or TRBV12-4 and TRBJ1-1, with 7 bases fitting TRBD1. The V gene end was trimmed by 7 bases and the J gene end by 1 base; junction bases not matched to a gene: 3. This CDR3 has 13 residues. This CDR3 is CASIGTANTEAFF. CDR3 bases: TGTGCCAGCATTGGGACAGCGAACACTGAAGCTTTCTTT.

The V gene is TRBV5-1, the J gene TRBJ2-2; 9 positions agree with TRBD1. This CDR3 contains 14 residues. Germline trimming cut 5 bases from V and 5 bases from J; bases unmatched to any gene: 4. From germline, CDR1 is SGHRS and CDR2 YFSETQ. The CDR3 loop reads CASRGQGETGELFF. Written as DNA, the CDR3 is TGCGCCAGCAGGGGACAGGGTGAGACCGGGGAGCTGTTTTTT.

The chain couples TRBV28 to TRBJ1-2; 8 bases map to TRBD1. V gave up 6 bases and J gave up 10 bases; unmatched junction bases: 7. The CDR3 spans 12 residues. From germline, CDR1 is MDHEN and CDR2 SYDVKM. CDR3 sequence: CASSLGQGSYTF. The CDR3 DNA follows: TGTGCCAGCAGCCTCGGACAGGGCTCCTACACCTTC.